A single T cell receptor beta chain is shown here with its context. The germline V gene encodes CDR1 MDHEN and CDR2 SYDVKM. V gave up 6 bases and J gave up 2 bases, with 15 bases separating them. This CDR3 contains 15 residues. These data originate in a study of blood T cell repertoires in COVID-19. How the authors handled the data: Nucleated cell counts were estimated from reference gene primer amplification. Produced via immunoSEQ multiplex PCR; TCRdb's table is partial and in-frame only. From that table come the V and J calls and clone size; the DNA was used to work out D and trimming. The sample carries about 72,000 clones, around 86% recorded once.

This sequence was found in a man aged 65 to 85 with active or convalescent COVID-19. This chain uses TRBV28 with TRBJ2-3; D is possibly TRBD2 (6 bases). Source material: peripheral blood. CDR3 loop: CASSLAGPYTDTQYF. The DNA for the CDR3 is TGTGCCAGCAGCTTGGCGGGACCTTACACAGATACGCAGTATTTT. Complete variable domain (other parts from reference TRBV28 and TRBJ2-3): DVKVTQSSRYLVKRTGEKVFLECVQDMDHENMFWYRQDPGLGLRLIYFSYDVKMKEKGDIPEGYSVSREKKERFSLILESASTNQTSMYLCASSLAGPYTDTQYFGPGTRLTVL.